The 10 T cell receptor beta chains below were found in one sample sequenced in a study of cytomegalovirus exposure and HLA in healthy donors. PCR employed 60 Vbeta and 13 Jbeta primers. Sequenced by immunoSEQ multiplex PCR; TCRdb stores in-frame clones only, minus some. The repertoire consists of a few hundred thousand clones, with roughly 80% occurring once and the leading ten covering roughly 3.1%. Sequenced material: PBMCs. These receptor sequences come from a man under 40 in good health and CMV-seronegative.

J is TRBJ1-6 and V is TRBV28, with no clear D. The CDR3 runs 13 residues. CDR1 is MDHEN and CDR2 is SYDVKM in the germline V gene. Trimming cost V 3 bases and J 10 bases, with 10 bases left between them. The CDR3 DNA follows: TGTGCCAGCAGTTTTACCCCTAAATCACCCCTCCACTTT. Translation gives CASSFTPKSPLHF. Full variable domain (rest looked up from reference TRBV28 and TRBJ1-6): DVKVTQSSRYLVKRTGEKVFLECVQDMDHENMFWYRQDPGLGLRLIYFSYDVKMKEKGDIPEGYSVSREKKERFSLILESASTNQTSMYLCASSFTPKSPLHFGNGTRLTVT.

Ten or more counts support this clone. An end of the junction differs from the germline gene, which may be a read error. This CDR3 reads CASSLEGTGASVLTF. CDR3 nucleotides: TGTGCCAGCAGCTTGGAAGGGACTGGGGCCAGCGTCCTGACTTTC. The chain employs TRBV5-6 and TRBJ2-6; possible D gene TRBD2, 6 bases. CDR3 length: 15 residues. CDR1 is SGHDT, CDR2 YYEEEE, per germline.

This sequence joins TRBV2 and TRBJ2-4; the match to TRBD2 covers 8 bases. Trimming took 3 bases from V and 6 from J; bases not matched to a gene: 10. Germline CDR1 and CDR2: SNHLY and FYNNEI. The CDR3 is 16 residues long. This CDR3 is CASSDPSGGALNIQYF. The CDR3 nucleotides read TGTGCCAGCAGTGATCCCAGCGGGGGAGCTTTAAACATTCAGTACTTC.

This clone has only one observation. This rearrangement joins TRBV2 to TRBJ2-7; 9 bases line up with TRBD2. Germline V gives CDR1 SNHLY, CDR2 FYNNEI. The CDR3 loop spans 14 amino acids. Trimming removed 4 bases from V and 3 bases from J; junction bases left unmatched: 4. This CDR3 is CASSVSGGNYEQYF. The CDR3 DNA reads TGTGCCAGCAGTGTGAGCGGGGGGAACTACGAGCAGTACTTC.

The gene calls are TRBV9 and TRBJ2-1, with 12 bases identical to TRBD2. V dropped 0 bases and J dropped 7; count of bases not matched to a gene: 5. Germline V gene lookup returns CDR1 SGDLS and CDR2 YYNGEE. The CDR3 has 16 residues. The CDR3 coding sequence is TGTGCCAGCAGCGTAGGACTAGCGGGGGTTGTAAATGAGCAGTTCTTC. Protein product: CASSVGLAGVVNEQFF.

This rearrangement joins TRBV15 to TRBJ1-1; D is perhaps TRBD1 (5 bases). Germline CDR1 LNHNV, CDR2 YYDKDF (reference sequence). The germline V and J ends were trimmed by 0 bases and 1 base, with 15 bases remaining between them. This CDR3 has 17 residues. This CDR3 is CATSRDREGLANTEAFF. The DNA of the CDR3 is TGTGCCACCAGCAGAGATCGGGAGGGGTTGGCGAACACTGAAGCTTTCTTT.

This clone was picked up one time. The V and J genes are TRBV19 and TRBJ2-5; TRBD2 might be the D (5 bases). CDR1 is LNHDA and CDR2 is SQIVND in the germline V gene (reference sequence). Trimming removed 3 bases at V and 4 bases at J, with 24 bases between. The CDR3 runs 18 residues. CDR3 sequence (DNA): TGTGCCAGTAGTATCAGAGGTATTGGGAGCCCTTGGGGAGAGACCCAGTACTTC. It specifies CASSIRGIGSPWGETQYF.

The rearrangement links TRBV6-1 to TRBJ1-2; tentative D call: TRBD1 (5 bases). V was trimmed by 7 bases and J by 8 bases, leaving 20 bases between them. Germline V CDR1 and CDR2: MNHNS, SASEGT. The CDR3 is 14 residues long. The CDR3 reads CASILSGDWKGYTF. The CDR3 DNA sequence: TGTGCCAGCATCCTATCGGGGGACTGGAAGGGCTACACCTTC.

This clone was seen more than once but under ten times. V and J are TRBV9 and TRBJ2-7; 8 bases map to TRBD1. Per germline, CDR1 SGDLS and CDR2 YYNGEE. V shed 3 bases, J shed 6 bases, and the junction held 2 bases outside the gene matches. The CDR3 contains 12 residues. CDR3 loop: CASSGDRGEQYF. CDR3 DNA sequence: TGTGCCAGCAGCGGAGACAGGGGCGAGCAGTACTTC.

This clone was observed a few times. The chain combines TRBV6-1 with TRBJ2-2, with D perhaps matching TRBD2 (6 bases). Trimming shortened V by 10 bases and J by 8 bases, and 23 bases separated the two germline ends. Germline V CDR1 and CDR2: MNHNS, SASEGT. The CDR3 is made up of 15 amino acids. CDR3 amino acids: CATMGTHVGIGELFF. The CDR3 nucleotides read TGTGCCACCATGGGGACTCACGTTGGAATTGGGGAGCTGTTTTTT.